One sample yielded the 5 T cell receptor beta chains listed below, sequenced in a study of blood T cells in healthy people across ages. Then a second PCR, running roughly 7 to 11 cycles, was carried out with a sample-barcoded 5' primer and a J-beta primer mix. TCRdb independently ran MiXCR on the 5' RACE reads; one entry per CDR3 protein. The sample contains approximately 1,700,000 distinct CDR3 sequences, about two fifths of which appear only once. Source material: blood. Receptor source: a human donor in good health.

The chain joins TRBV13 to TRBJ2-2; 9 bases fit TRBD2. CDR1 is PRHDT and CDR2 is FYEKMQ in the germline V gene (reference sequence). This CDR3 is 16 amino acids long. J lost 5 bases, V lost 2 bases, and 6 bases had no gene match. The CDR3: CASSLTASGKTGELFF. CDR3 bases: TGTGCCAGCAGCTTAACGGCTAGCGGGAAAACCGGGGAGCTGTTTTTT.

Of note for this clonotype: The junction departs from the called germline gene at one end, perhaps through a read error. This chain connects TRBV28 to TRBJ2-1; D assignment may be TRBD1 or TRBD2 (5 bases each). CDR3 length equals 14 residues. Germline V gene data show CDR1 as MDHEN and CDR2 as SYDVKM. The CDR3 sequence is CASSLVGGNNGQFF. CDR3 bases: TGTGCCAGCAGTTTGGTTGGGGGTAACAATGGGCAGTTCTTC.

The rearrangement joins TRBV15 to TRBJ1-1, with D possibly being TRBD1 (5 bases). Germline V lookup: CDR1 LNHNV, CDR2 YYDKDF (reference sequence). V lost 9 bases and J 1 base, leaving 15 bases between the germline ends. The CDR3 runs 14 residues. The CDR3, as DNA: TGTGCCACTATCAAAGACAGAGCGAACACTGAAGCTTTCTTT. It encodes CATIKDRANTEAFF.

The count of this clonotype is one. The gene calls are TRBV20-1 and TRBJ1-3, with D possibly matching TRBD1 (5 bases). CDR1 and CDR2 from the germline V gene are DFQATT and SNEGSKA (reference sequence). The CDR3 is made up of 16 amino acids. V was trimmed by 1 base and J by 4 bases, leaving 17 bases between them. CDR3 region: CSARVREYRQGNTIYF. As DNA, the CDR3 is TGCAGTGCTAGAGTCAGGGAATACCGACAGGGAAACACCATATATTTT.

This sequence joins TRBV7-9 and TRBJ2-3, with D possibly called TRBD1 or TRBD2 (5 bases each). The V end was cut by 5 bases, the J end by 6 bases, with 21 bases between. The CDR3 runs 16 residues. CDR1 is SEHNR and CDR2 is FQNEAQ in the germline V gene (reference sequence). Here the CDR3 reads CASSEGRSGERDTQYF. The CDR3, as DNA: TGTGCCAGCAGCGAGGGACGGAGCGGCGAGAGGGATACGCAGTATTTT.